This TCR beta chain was identified during a study of T-cell reconstitution after alpha-beta-depleted transplantation in children. Germline lookup yields CDR1 KGHSH and CDR2 LQKENI. There are 21 residues in the CDR3. With respect to this clonotype: The antigen is unknown. Relative to the germline gene, one junction end is altered; a read error may explain this.

Preparation of the TCRbeta library used unique molecular identifiers. Each CDR3 protein is one row after TCRdb ran MiXCR on the PCR reads. The sample lists approximately 150,000 distinct CDR3 sequences; around 9% were seen once. General study points: Once a year had passed after transplant, T-cell counts and diversity came mostly from newly produced T cells.

This sequence joins TRBV18 and TRBJ2-7, with TRBD2 matching over 12 bases. The sequencing here drew on PBMCs, mostly from graft donor cells, taken 180 days after TCRalphabeta/CD19-depleted stem cell transplant. The TCR sequence derives from a female patient between 2 and 15 years old who had a stem cell transplant for congenital amegakaryocytic thrombocytopenia, so the T cells may come from the graft donor. CDR3 loop: CASPPTQSRTARLAGVGEQYF. The CDR3 region has the DNA TGTGCCAGCCCACCTACCCAGTCCCGGACGGCTAGACTAGCGGGAGTCGGAGAGCAGTACTTC.